This TCR beta chain was recorded in a study of blood T cell repertoires in COVID-19. Turning to the study itself: Acute and convalescent COVID-19 samples came from the United States, Italy and Spain.

Sequencing was performed with immunoSEQ multiplex PCR; in TCRdb, only in-frame clones are kept and a portion is missing. Among roughly 130,000 clones, around 84% were seen once, and the ten largest hold about 8.9%. Germline CDR1 and CDR2: SEHNR and FQNEAQ (reference sequence). The CDR3 runs to 16 residues. V dropped 2 bases and J dropped 6 bases, with 17 bases sitting between them. This chain links TRBV7-9 with TRBJ2-1; D might be TRBD2 (6 bases). This sequence was found in a man aged 25 to 40 with COVID-19, enrolled during active disease. The material sequenced was peripheral blood. CDR3 in DNA: TGTGCCAGCAGCTTACAGGGCCCGGTCGGGGGCAATGAGCAGTTCTTC. Protein: CASSLQGPVGGNEQFF.